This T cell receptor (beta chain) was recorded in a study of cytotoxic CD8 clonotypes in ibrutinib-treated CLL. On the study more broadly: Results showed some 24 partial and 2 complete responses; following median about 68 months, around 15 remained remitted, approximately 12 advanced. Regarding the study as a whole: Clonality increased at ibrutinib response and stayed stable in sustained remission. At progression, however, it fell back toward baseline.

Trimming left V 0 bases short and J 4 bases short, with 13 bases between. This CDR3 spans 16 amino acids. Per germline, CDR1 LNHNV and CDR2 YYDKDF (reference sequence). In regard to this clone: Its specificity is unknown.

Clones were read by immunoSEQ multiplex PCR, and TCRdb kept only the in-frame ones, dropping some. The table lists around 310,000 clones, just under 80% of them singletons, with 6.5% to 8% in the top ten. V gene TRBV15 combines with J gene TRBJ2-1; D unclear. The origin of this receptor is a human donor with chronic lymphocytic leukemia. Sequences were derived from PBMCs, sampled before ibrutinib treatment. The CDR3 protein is CATSRDAGVGYNEQFF. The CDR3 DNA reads TGTGCCACCAGCAGAGATGCTGGAGTGGGTTACAATGAGCAGTTCTTC. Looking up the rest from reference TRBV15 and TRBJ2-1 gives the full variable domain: DAMVIQNPRYQVTQFGKPVTLSCSQTLNHNVMYWYQQKSSQAPKLLFHYYDKDFNNEADTPDNFQSRRPNTSFCFLDIRSPGLGDTAMYLCATSRDAGVGYNEQFFGPGTRLTVL.